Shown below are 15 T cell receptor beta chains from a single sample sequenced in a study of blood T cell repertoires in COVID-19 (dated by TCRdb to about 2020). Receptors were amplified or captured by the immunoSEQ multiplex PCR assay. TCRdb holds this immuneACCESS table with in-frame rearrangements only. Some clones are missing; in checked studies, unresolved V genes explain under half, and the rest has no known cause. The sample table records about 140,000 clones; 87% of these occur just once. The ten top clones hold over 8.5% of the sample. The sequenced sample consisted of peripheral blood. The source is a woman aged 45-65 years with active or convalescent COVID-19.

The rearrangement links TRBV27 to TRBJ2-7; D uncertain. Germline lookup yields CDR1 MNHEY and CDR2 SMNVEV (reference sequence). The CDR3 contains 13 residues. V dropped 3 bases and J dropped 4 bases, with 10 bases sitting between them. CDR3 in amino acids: CASSFPPVYEQYF. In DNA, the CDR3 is TGTGCCAGCAGTTTCCCTCCTGTGTACGAGCAGTACTTC.

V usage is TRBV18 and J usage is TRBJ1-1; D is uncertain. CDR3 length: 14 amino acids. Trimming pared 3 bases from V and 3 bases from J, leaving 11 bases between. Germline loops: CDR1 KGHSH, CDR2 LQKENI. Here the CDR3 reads CASSPTVGDTEAFF. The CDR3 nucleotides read TGTGCCAGCTCACCCACAGTTGGTGACACTGAAGCTTTCTTT.

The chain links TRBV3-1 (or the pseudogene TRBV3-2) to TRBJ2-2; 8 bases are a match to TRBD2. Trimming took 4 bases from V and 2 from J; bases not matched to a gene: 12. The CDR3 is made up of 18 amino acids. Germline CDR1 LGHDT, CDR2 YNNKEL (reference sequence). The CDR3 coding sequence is TGTGCCAGCAGCCCGCGTTCTGGCGGGGGGAGAAACACCGGGGAGCTGTTTTTT. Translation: CASSPRSGGGRNTGELFF.

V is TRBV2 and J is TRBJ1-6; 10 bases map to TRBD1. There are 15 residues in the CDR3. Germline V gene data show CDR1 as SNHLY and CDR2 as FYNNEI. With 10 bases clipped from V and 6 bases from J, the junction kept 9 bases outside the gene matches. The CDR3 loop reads CATNRDRGVNSPLHF. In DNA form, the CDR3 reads TGTGCCACAAACCGGGACAGGGGAGTTAATTCACCCCTCCACTTT. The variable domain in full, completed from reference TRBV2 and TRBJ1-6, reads EPEVTQTPSHQVTQMGQEVILRCVPISNHLYFYWYRQILGQKVEFLVSFYNNEISEKSEIFDDQFSVERPDGSNFTLKIRSTKLEDSAMYFCATNRDRGVNSPLHFGNGTRLTVT.

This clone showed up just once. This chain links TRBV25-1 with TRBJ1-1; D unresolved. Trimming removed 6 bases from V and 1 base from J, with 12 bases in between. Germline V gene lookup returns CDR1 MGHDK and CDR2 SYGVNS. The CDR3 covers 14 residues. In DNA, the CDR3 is TGTGCCAGCAGCGCGACCGACAAGAACACTGAAGCTTTCTTT. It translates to CASSATDKNTEAFF.

The CDR3 spells CASSRDSEQFF. The CDR3 coding sequence is TGTGCCAGCAGCCGCGACAGTGAGCAGTTCTTC. The chain carries TRBV7-9 and TRBJ2-1, with D perhaps matching TRBD1 (5 bases). The germline CDR1 and CDR2 sequences are SEHNR and FQNEAQ (reference sequence). Trimming removed 5 bases from V and 9 bases from J, with 8 bases in between. The CDR3 covers 11 residues.

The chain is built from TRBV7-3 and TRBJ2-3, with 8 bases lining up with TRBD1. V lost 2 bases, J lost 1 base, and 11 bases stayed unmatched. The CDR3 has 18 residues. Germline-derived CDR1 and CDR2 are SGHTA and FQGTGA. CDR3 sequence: CASSLLGQGAIGTDTQYF. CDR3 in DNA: TGTGCCAGCAGCTTATTAGGGCAGGGGGCGATCGGCACAGATACGCAGTATTTT.

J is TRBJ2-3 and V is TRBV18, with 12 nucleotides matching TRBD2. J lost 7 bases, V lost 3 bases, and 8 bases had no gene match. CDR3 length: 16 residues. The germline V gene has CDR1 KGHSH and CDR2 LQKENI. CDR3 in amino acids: CASSPSMTSGGYTQYF. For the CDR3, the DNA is TGTGCCAGCTCACCGAGTATGACTAGCGGGGGTTATACGCAGTATTTT.

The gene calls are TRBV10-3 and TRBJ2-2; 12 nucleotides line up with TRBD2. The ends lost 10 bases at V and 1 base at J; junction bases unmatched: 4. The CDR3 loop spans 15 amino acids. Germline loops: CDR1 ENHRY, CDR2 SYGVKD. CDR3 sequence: CATRTSGKNTGELFF. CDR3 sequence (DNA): TGTGCCACCAGGACTAGCGGGAAGAACACCGGGGAGCTGTTTTTT.

CDR3 DNA: TGCGCCAGCAGCGGCCAGCTAGGGACAGGGGGCTGGAACATTCAGTACTTC. This codes for CASSGQLGTGGWNIQYF. V and J are TRBV5-1 and TRBJ2-4; TRBD1 aligns across 12 bases. The CDR3 spans 17 residues. V lost 4 bases, J lost 7 bases, and 12 bases stayed unmatched. Per the germline V gene, CDR1 is SGHRS and CDR2 is YFSETQ. The whole variable domain, remainder taken from reference TRBV5-1 and TRBJ2-4, is KAGVTQTPRYLIKTRGQQVTLSCSPISGHRSVSWYQQTPGQGLQFLFEYFSETQRNKGNFPGRFSGRQFSNSRSEMNVSTLELGDSALYLCASSGQLGTGGWNIQYFGAGTRLSVL.

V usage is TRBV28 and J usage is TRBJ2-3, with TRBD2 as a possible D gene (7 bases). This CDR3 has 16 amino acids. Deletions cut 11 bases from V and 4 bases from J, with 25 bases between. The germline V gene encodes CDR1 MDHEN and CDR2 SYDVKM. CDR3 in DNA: TGTGCCTCAACCCCGCAAACGGGGGGCATGGCAGATACGCAGTATTTT. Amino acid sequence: CASTPQTGGMADTQYF.

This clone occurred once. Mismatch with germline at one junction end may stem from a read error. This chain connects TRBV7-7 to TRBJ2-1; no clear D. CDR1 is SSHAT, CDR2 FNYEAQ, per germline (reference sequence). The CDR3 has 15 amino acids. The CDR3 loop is CASSLSPTPRNEQFF. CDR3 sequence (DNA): TGTGCTAGCAGCTTATCGCCTACCCCCCGGAATGAGCAGTTCTTC.

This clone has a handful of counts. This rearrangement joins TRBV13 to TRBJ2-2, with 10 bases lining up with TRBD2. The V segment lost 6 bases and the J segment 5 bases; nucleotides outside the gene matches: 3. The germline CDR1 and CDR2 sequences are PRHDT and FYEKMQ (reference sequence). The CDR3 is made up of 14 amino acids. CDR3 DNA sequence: TGTGCCAGCAGTGGACTAGCGGTTACCGGGGAGCTGTTTTTT. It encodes CASSGLAVTGELFF.

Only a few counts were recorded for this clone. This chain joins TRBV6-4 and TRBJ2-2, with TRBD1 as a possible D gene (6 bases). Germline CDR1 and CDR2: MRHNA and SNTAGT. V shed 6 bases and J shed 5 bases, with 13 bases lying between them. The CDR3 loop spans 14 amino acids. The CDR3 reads CASSGTPGTGELFF. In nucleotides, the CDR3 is TGTGCCAGCAGCGGGACACCCGGAACCGGGGAGCTGTTTTTT.

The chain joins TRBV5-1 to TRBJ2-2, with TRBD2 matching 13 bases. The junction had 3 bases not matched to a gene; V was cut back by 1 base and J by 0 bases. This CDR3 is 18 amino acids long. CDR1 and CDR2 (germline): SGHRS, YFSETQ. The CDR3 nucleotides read TGCGCCAGCAGCTTGTCTACTAGCGGGGGGGCGAACACCGGGGAGCTGTTTTTT. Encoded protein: CASSLSTSGGANTGELFF.